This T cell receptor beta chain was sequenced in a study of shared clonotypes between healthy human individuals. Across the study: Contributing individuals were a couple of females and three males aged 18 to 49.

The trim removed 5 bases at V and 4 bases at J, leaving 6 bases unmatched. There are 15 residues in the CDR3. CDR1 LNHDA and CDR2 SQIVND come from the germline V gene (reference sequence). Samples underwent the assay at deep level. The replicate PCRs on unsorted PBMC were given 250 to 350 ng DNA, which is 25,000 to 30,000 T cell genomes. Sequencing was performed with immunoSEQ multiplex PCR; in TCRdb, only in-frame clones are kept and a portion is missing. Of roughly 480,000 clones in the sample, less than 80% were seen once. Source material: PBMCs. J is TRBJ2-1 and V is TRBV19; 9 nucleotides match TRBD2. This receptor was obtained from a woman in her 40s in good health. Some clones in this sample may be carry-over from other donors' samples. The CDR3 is CASSPRTSAYNEQFF. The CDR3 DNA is TGTGCCAGTAGTCCCCGGACTAGCGCTTACAATGAGCAGTTCTTC. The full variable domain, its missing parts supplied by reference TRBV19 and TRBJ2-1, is DGGITQSPKYLFRKEGQNVTLSCEQNLNHDAMYWYRQDPGQGLRLIYYSQIVNDFQKGDIAEGYSVSREKKESFPLTVTSAQKNPTAFYLCASSPRTSAYNEQFFGPGTRLTVL.